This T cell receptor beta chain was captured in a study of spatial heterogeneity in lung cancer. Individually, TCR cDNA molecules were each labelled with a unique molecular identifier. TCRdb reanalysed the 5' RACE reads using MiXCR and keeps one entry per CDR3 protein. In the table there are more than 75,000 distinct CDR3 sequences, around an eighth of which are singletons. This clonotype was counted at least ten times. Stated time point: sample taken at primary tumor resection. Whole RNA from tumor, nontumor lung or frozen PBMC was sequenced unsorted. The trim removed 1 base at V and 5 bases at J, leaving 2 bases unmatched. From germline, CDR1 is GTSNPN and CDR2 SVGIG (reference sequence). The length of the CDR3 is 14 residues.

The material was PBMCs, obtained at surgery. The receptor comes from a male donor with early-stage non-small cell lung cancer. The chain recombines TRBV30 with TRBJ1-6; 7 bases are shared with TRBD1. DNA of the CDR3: TGTGCCTGGAGTGGCGGACAGGATAATTCACCCCTCCACTTT. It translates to CAWSGGQDNSPLHF. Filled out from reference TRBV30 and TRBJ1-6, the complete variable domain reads SQTIHQWPATLVQPVGSPLSLECTVEGTSNPNLYWYRQAAGRGLQLLFYSVGIGQISSEVPQNLSASRPQDRQFILSSKKLLLSDSGFYLCAWSGGQDNSPLHFGNGTRLTVT.